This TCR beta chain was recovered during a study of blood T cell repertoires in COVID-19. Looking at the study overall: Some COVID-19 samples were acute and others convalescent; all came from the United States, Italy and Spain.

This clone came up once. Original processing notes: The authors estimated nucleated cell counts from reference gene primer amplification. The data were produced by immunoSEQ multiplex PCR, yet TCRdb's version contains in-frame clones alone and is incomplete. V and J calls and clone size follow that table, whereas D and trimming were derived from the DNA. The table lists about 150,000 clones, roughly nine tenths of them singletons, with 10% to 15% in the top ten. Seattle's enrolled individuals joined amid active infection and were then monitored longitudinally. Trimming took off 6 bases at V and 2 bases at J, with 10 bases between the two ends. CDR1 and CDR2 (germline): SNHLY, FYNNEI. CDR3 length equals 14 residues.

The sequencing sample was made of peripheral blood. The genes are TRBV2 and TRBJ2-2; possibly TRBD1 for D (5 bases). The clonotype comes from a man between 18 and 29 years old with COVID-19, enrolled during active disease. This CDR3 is CASRHRGNTGELFF. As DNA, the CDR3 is TGTGCCAGCAGGCATAGGGGTAACACCGGGGAGCTGTTTTTT.